This entry describes one T cell receptor (beta chain). This clonotype was picked up many times. Its antigen remains undetermined. Base qualities were left out, and no much larger clone turns up one base away. After removal of 2 bases from V and 4 bases from J, the junction retains 11 bases not matched to a gene. The CDR3 sequence holds 17 residues, the cysteine and phenylalanine included. This entry keeps only the CDR3 DNA: 51 bases, framed from base 1. CDR1 and CDR2 are drawn from the germline V gene: MNHEY, SVGEGT. Library creation used PCR. For sequencing, an Illumina HiSeq 2500 was employed. Molecular barcoding was employed in the preparation of TCR libraries, with unique molecular identifiers being used to normalize TCRbeta repertoire quantification. TCRdb ran its own pipeline on the public reads, namely fastp trimming at Q25 and MiXCR clone calling, and kept in-frame beta chains. For every CDR3 protein sequence, its rows merge into one entry that carries the most common genes and DNA. This sample holds 500,000 to 750,000 distinct CDR3 sequences; approximately 13% were observed only once. 2% to 2.5% of the sample is held by the ten biggest clonotypes.

The treatment or condition label for this specimen denotes: allogeneic hematopoietic cell transplantation with graft depleted of TCRalphabeta T cells and CD19 B cells. The transplant recipients were children given TCRalphabeta/CD19-depleted allogeneic hematopoietic cell grafts. These data belong to a study of T-cell reconstitution after alpha-beta-depleted transplantation in children (dated by TCRdb to the mid-2010s). For context, the study as a whole: T-cell immune reconstitution after TCRalphabeta/CD19-depleted allogeneic hematopoietic cell transplantation in children was quantitatively tracked in the study by means of TCR repertoire profiling. The research as a whole found: Over the following months the frequencies of hyperexpanded clones went down, and after one year T-cell counts and TCRbeta diversity were mostly credited to newly produced T cells. Apparently early alphabetaT-cell count recovery about two months after transplant reportedly relied on only several hundred rapidly expanded clones derived from non-depleted graft cells. In some patients, the high TCRbeta diversity seen at day 60 was put down to recipient T cells and intrathymic progenitors that had survived conditioning.

Sequenced material: PBMCs, mostly from graft donor cells, taken 360 days after TCRalphabeta/CD19-depleted stem cell transplant. The clonotype originates from a male patient aged 5 to 17 who had a stem cell transplant for acute myeloid leukemia, so the T cells may come from the graft donor. Recombination joined TRBV6-2 or TRBV6-3 with TRBJ2-3; TRBD1 matches 8 bases in the middle. This receptor carries the CDR3 CASSYTVGQGIPDTQYF. The nucleotides are TGTGCCAGCAGTTACACCGTTGGACAGGGAATCCCAGATACGCAGTATTTT.